This section outlines one T cell receptor (beta chain) sequence together with its context. The sample comes from a study of CD8 T cells in Susac syndrome. Random hexamers were used to reverse transcribe an amount of roughly 0.5 to 1 ug RNA. In TCRdb, the immunoSEQ multiplex PCR reads were re-called with MiXCR into one record per CDR3 protein. Among about 300,000 distinct CDR3 sequences listed, approximately 85% were seen once. Germline CDR1 and CDR2: MNHEY and SMNVEV (reference sequence). J gave up 5 bases and V 2 bases, and 8 bases lay outside the gene matches. There are 16 residues in the CDR3. This TCR was sampled from a human donor with multiple sclerosis. Sequencing input: CD8+ T cells from PBMCs. The chain employs TRBV27 and TRBJ2-3, with 9 bases matching TRBD1. The CDR3 region has the DNA TGTGCCAGCAGTTTACCGACAGGGGGTTTGGAAGATACGCAGTATTTT. Its translation: CASSLPTGGLEDTQYF.